Following are 25 T cell receptor beta chains from one sample sequenced in a study of T-cell reconstitution after alpha-beta-depleted transplantation in children. The authors prepared the TCRbeta library with unique molecular identifiers. TCRdb re-derived calls from the PCR reads in MiXCR, one entry per CDR3 protein. Of about 300,000 distinct CDR3 sequences listed, over 7% are singletons. Study-wide results and caveats: T-cell counts and diversity at one year following transplant were attributed mainly to newly produced T cells.

Their antigens are not known. The starting material was peripheral blood, obtained 360 days after TCRalphabeta/CD19-depleted stem cell transplant. Receptors were obtained from a female patient aged 2 to 10 who had a stem cell transplant for Fanconi anemia, so the T cells may come from the graft donor.

The chain carries TRBV6-6 and TRBJ1-6; tentatively, D is TRBD1 (5 bases). Germline lookup yields CDR1 MNHNY and CDR2 SVGAGI (reference sequence). V lost 8 bases and J lost 11, with 13 bases in between. The CDR3 runs 12 residues. The CDR3 is CASGDSGAPLHF. CDR3 coding DNA: TGTGCCAGCGGGGACTCGGGGGCACCCCTCCACTTT.

This clonotype was seen at least ten times. The chain joins TRBV15 to TRBJ1-1; no firm D call. Trimming left V 4 bases short and J 4 bases short, with 13 bases between. The length of the CDR3 is 14 residues. Germline values: CDR1 LNHNV, CDR2 YYDKDF (reference sequence). As DNA, the CDR3 is TGTGCCACCAGCATTAGATATCCCGTCACTGAAGCTTTCTTT. This encodes CATSIRYPVTEAFF. The whole variable domain, remainder taken from reference TRBV15 and TRBJ1-1, is DAMVIQNPRYQVTQFGKPVTLSCSQTLNHNVMYWYQQKSSQAPKLLFHYYDKDFNNEADTPDNFQSRRPNTSFCFLDIRSPGLGDTAMYLCATSIRYPVTEAFFGQGTRLTVV.

Many counts were recorded for this clonotype. The rearrangement joins TRBV12-3 or TRBV12-4 to TRBJ2-7; TRBD1 matches 8 bases. V was clipped by 7 bases and J by 2 bases; unmatched bases: 1. The CDR3 consists of 12 residues. This CDR3 reads CASNRGAYEQYF. The DNA for the CDR3 is TGTGCCAGCAACAGGGGGGCCTACGAGCAGTACTTC.

Ten or more counts support this clonotype. The genes are TRBV9 and TRBJ2-5; D is ambiguous. Between the trimmed V and J ends, which lost 3 bases and 5 bases, there was a span of 11 bases. This CDR3 contains 13 residues. CDR1 and CDR2 from the germline V gene are SGDLS and YYNGEE. This chain's CDR3 is CASSASLTETQYF. The CDR3 bases are TGTGCCAGCAGCGCAAGTCTCACGGAGACCCAGTACTTC.

This clonotype was seen many times. The chain uses TRBV7-8 and TRBJ2-2; D is perhaps TRBD2 (6 bases). V was trimmed by 4 bases and J by 9 bases, leaving 12 bases between them. This CDR3 has 13 amino acids. Looked up from germline, CDR1 is SGHVS and CDR2 is FQNEAQ. As DNA, the CDR3 is TGTGCCAGCAGCTCCGGGGGTCACCGGGAGCTGTTTTTT. Protein product: CASSSGGHRELFF.

This clonotype was counted a few times. The rearrangement joins TRBV7-2 to TRBJ1-2; a possible D gene is TRBD1 (5 bases). With 6 bases removed from V and 1 base from J, the gap between germline ends came to 15 bases. The CDR3 contains 15 residues. CDR1 is SGHTA and CDR2 is FQGNSA in the germline V gene. The CDR3: CASSQWGGGNYGYTF. The CDR3 bases are TGTGCCAGCAGTCAATGGGGGGGAGGTAACTATGGCTACACCTTC.

The chain couples TRBV6-5 to TRBJ1-2, with D hard to call. The CDR3 sequence is 14 residues long. V was shortened by 2 bases and J by 8 bases, with 15 bases between the two germline ends. The germline V gene encodes CDR1 MNHEY and CDR2 SVGAGI. The CDR3 protein is CASSYLREGEGYTF. The CDR3 DNA sequence: TGTGCCAGCAGTTACCTGCGGGAAGGAGAAGGCTACACCTTC.

This clonotype turned up a few times. The chain carries TRBV6-5 and TRBJ1-2, with 9 bases matching TRBD1. Germline-derived CDR1 and CDR2 are MNHEY and SVGAGI. The CDR3 is made up of 15 amino acids. Germline trimming cut 4 bases from V and 0 bases from J; bases unmatched to any gene: 3. The CDR3 protein is CASSFRDRANYGYTF. The DNA of the CDR3 is TGTGCCAGCAGTTTCCGGGACAGGGCTAACTATGGCTACACCTTC.

The genes are TRBV19 and TRBJ1-2; no clear D gene. The CDR3 consists of 13 residues. The germline CDR1 and CDR2 sequences are LNHDA and SQIVND (reference sequence). V lost 6 bases to trimming and J lost 6 bases, with 14 bases between them. Here the CDR3 DNA reads TGTGCCAGTAGACCGGCAGGACCGAATGGCTACACCTTC. Amino acids: CASRPAGPNGYTF.

A few counts support this clonotype. This chain connects TRBV7-2 to TRBJ1-2, with TRBD1 identical over 10 bases. The V segment lost 3 bases and the J segment 7 bases; nucleotides outside the gene matches: 5. CDR3 length equals 14 residues. Germline V lookup: CDR1 SGHTA, CDR2 FQGNSA. CDR3 sequence: CASSFRQGAGGYTF. The CDR3 nucleotides are TGTGCCAGCAGCTTTCGACAGGGGGCAGGTGGCTACACCTTC.

This chain uses TRBV20-1 with TRBJ2-5; tentative D call: TRBD2 (7 bases). The CDR3 runs 16 residues. Deletions cut 0 bases from V and 3 bases from J, with 17 bases between. CDR1 is DFQATT, CDR2 SNEGSKA, per germline (reference sequence). As DNA, the CDR3 is TGCAGTGCTAGAGATCGATGGGGGGGGGCCGAAGAGACCCAGTACTTC. Its protein product is CSARDRWGGAEETQYF.

This clonotype was counted ten times or more. This may stem from a read error, because a much larger clone lies one nucleotide away. The CDR3 sequence: CASRPSTGELSF. As DNA, the CDR3 is TGCGCCAGTAGACCTTCCACCGGGGAGCTGTCTTTT. J is TRBJ2-2 and V is TRBV5-1, with D possibly matching TRBD2 (5 bases). From germline, CDR1 is SGHRS and CDR2 YFSETQ. CDR3 size: 12 residues. The full variable domain, its missing parts supplied by reference TRBV5-1 and TRBJ2-2, is KAGVTQTPRYLIKTRGQQVTLSCSPISGHRSVSWYQQTPGQGLQFLFEYFSETQRNKGNFPGRFSGRQFSNSRSEMNVSTLELGDSALYLCASRPSTGELSFGEGSRLTVL.

This clonotype was seen many times. The V gene is TRBV9, the J gene TRBJ1-5, with a weak D call TRBD1 (5 bases). This CDR3 is built from 13 residues. The germline V gene has CDR1 SGDLS and CDR2 YYNGEE. V was pared by 0 bases and J by 6 bases, with 7 bases between. CDR3: CASSVGGSQPQHF. The DNA of the CDR3 is TGTGCCAGCAGCGTAGGGGGCAGTCAGCCCCAGCATTTT.

This clonotype was seen ten or more times. This chain links TRBV2 with TRBJ2-5, with a tentative D call TRBD2 (6 bases). The germline CDR1 and CDR2 sequences are SNHLY and FYNNEI. With 7 bases removed from V and 5 bases from J, the gap between germline ends came to 11 bases. The CDR3 runs to 12 residues. This chain's CDR3 is CASKSSAETQYF. The CDR3 bases are TGTGCCAGCAAATCTAGCGCGGAGACCCAGTACTTC.

This clonotype was observed many times. The V call is TRBV15, the J call TRBJ2-4; D gene ambiguous. Germline V gene data show CDR1 as LNHNV and CDR2 as YYDKDF (reference sequence). CDR3 length equals 14 residues. The germline V and J ends were trimmed by 0 bases and 1 base, with 4 bases remaining between them. Here the CDR3 reads CATSREVAKNIQYF. The CDR3 region has the DNA TGTGCCACCAGCAGAGAGGTGGCCAAAAACATTCAGTACTTC.

The chain employs TRBV6-5 and TRBJ1-6; 7 bases align to TRBD1. Germline V gives CDR1 MNHEY, CDR2 SVGAGI. V shed 2 bases, J shed 8 bases, and the junction held 3 bases outside the gene matches. The CDR3 length is 14 residues. CDR3 bases: TGTGCCAGCAGTTACGGGACAGAAGATTCACCCCTCCACTTT. It codes for CASSYGTEDSPLHF.

This clonotype was observed a handful of times. V is TRBV5-1 and J is TRBJ2-1, with 12 bases that match TRBD1. Trimming cost V 0 bases and J 2 bases; bases outside gene matches: 21. The CDR3 runs 23 residues. Germline V gives CDR1 SGHRS, CDR2 YFSETQ. The CDR3 protein is CASSLVPGQGAEGAPVTYNEQFF. The DNA for the CDR3 is TGCGCCAGCAGCTTGGTCCCGGGACAGGGGGCGGAGGGGGCTCCCGTTACCTACAATGAGCAGTTCTTC.

This clonotype has at least ten counts. The chain is built from TRBV18 and TRBJ1-1; 7 bases are shared with TRBD1. The trim removed 0 bases at V and 4 bases at J, leaving 8 bases unmatched. This CDR3 is 16 amino acids long. Germline-derived CDR1 and CDR2 are KGHSH and LQKENI. The CDR3 region is CASSPPTGQLGTEAFF. The DNA for the CDR3 is TGTGCCAGCTCACCACCGACAGGGCAACTTGGCACTGAAGCTTTCTTT.

The sample holds a few counts of this clonotype. The V call is TRBV7-2, the J call TRBJ2-4; D might be TRBD2 (5 bases). There are 15 residues in the CDR3. From germline, CDR1 is SGHTA and CDR2 FQGNSA. Trimming stripped 2 bases from V and 0 bases from J, with 8 bases between. In DNA form, the CDR3 reads TGTGCCAGCAGCTTAACAGCGGTAGCCAAAAACATTCAGTACTTC. Translated, it gives CASSLTAVAKNIQYF. The full variable domain, with the rest looked up from reference TRBV7-2 and TRBJ2-4, is GAGVSQSPSNKVTEKGKDVELRCDPISGHTALYWYRQSLGQGLEFLIYFQGNSAPDKSGLPSDRFSAERTGGSVSTLTIQRTQQEDSAVYLCASSLTAVAKNIQYFGAGTRLSVL.

The gene calls are TRBV5-4 and TRBJ1-6; D might be TRBD1 (5 bases). CDR1 and CDR2 from the germline V gene are SGHNT and YYREEE (reference sequence). Trimming removed 1 base at V and 12 bases at J, with 14 bases between. This CDR3 has 14 residues. The CDR3 loop reads CASSLTGGLGPLHF. The CDR3 DNA follows: TGTGCCAGCAGCTTGACCGGGGGTTTGGGACCCCTCCACTTT.

This clonotype has a handful of counts. V and J are TRBV5-6 and TRBJ2-1; D may be TRBD1 or TRBD2 (5 bases each). Germline CDR1 is SGHDT and CDR2 is YYEEEE. This CDR3 is built from 15 residues. The V and J ends lost 4 bases and 4 bases respectively, with 15 bases between them. The CDR3 coding sequence is TGTGCCAGCAGCGCTTATGACAGCGGTTACAATGAGCAGTTCTTC. Translating gives CASSAYDSGYNEQFF.

This clonotype was detected many times. This chain joins TRBV6-5 and TRBJ2-2; TRBD1 is a possible D gene (7 bases). Between the trimmed V and J ends, which lost 2 bases and 3 bases, there was a span of 10 bases. The CDR3 totals 15 residues. Looked up from germline, CDR1 is MNHEY and CDR2 is SVGAGI. Here the CDR3 DNA reads TGTGCCAGCAGTTACGGGGGGACAGACACCGGGGAGCTGTTTTTT. This sequence encodes CASSYGGTDTGELFF.

In this sample, this clonotype turned up a few times. The chain recombines TRBV6-1 with TRBJ2-7; the D gene could be TRBD1 or TRBD2 (5 bases each). Trimming shortened V by 6 bases and J by 1 base, and 16 bases separated the two germline ends. CDR3 length equals 15 residues. Germline V gives CDR1 MNHNS, CDR2 SASEGT. The CDR3 loop is CASSGRGTGSYEQYF. CDR3 nucleotide sequence: TGTGCCAGCAGCGGACGGGGAACAGGATCCTACGAGCAGTACTTC.

In its sample, this clonotype was seen many times. The rearrangement uses TRBV7-8 and TRBJ1-2; 9 bases align to TRBD1. The germline gives CDR1 SGHVS, CDR2 FQNEAQ. There are 14 residues in the CDR3. The ends lost 3 bases at V and 2 bases at J; junction bases unmatched: 1. The CDR3 spells CASSLGTGNYGYTF. CDR3 coding DNA: TGTGCCAGCAGCTTGGGGACAGGGAACTATGGCTACACCTTC.

This clonotype has a count of ten or more. The CDR3 DNA is TGTGCCAGCAGCTTAGATCGGGTTATAGGGACAGATACGCAGTATTTT. This gives the protein CASSLDRVIGTDTQYF. The gene calls are TRBV7-2 and TRBJ2-3; unclear D gene. CDR3 length equals 16 residues. V lost 1 base and J 3 bases, leaving 14 bases between the germline ends. In germline, CDR1 is SGHTA, CDR2 FQGNSA.